Listed below are T cell receptor beta chains from one sample, sequenced in a study of T cell responses to AZD1222 COVID-19 vaccine. Assay: immunoSEQ multiplex PCR; the TCRdb copy retains only in-frame clones and omits some. The sample contains about 120,000 clones, about 91% of which appear only once. The input for sequencing was peripheral blood, taken on day 0 of AZD1222 vaccination. All receptors derive from an adult in good health. The CDR3 runs from the conserved cysteine through the conserved F or W. A D gene is named only where the DNA matches it firmly. Part of the rows lack a size; the others show once, few, many or a class for expanded clones.

clone size	J gene	D gene	V gene	CDR3 protein	CDR3 DNA
-	TRBJ2-4	-	TRBV5-3	CARSFRNRVFDKNIQYF	TGTGCCAGAAGCTTCCGGAACAGGGTCTTCGACAAAAACATTCAGTACTTC
-	TRBJ1-1	-	TRBV2	CASRGGNEAFF	TGTGCCAGCAGGGGGGGAAATGAAGCTTTCTTT
-	TRBJ2-6	TRBD1	TRBV10-3	CAISDGTASLSGANVLTF	TGTGCCATCAGTGACGGGACAGCTAGCCTCTCTGGGGCCAACGTCCTGACTTTC
-	TRBJ2-1	TRBD1	TRBV3-1/TRBV3-2	CASSQDWGGTGGLNEQFF	TGTGCCAGCAGCCAAGATTGGGGAGGGACAGGGGGCCTCAATGAGCAGTTCTTC
-	TRBJ2-2	-	TRBV6-6	CASNGDTGELFF	TGTGCCAGCAACGGGGACACCGGGGAGCTGTTTTTT
-	TRBJ2-1	-	TRBV5-1	CASSLNLGSQTDEQFF	TGCGCCAGCAGCTTGAACCTAGGATCCCAAACAGATGAGCAGTTCTTC
-	TRBJ1-1	TRBD1	TRBV5-8	CASSWTGTEAFF	TGTGCCAGCAGCTGGACAGGCACTGAAGCTTTCTTT
-	TRBJ1-5	TRBD1	TRBV10-1	CASSEGQAINQPQHF	TGCGCCAGCAGCGAAGGACAGGCCATCAATCAGCCCCAGCATTTT
-	TRBJ2-3	-	TRBV11-3	CASSPGLTSTDTQYF	TGTGCCAGCAGCCCGGGGCTTACTAGCACAGATACGCAGTATTTT
-	TRBJ1-5	-	TRBV11-2	CASSLNIDQPQHF	TGTGCCAGCAGCCTCAACATCGATCAGCCCCAGCATTTT
-	TRBJ1-5	-	TRBV19	CASSWKQGFSNQPQHF	TGTGCCAGTAGTTGGAAACAGGGATTTAGCAATCAGCCCCAGCATTTT
-	TRBJ2-1	-	TRBV4-1	CASAGRNYNEQFF	TGCGCCAGCGCGGGGCGGAACTACAATGAGCAGTTCTTC
once	TRBJ2-3	TRBD2	TRBV19	CASSTGLAGADTQYF	TGTGCCAGTAGTACCGGACTAGCGGGAGCAGATACGCAGTATTTT
-	TRBJ2-1	-	TRBV12-1	CASSFDSDRVYLWQFF	TGTGCCAGCAGCTTTGATTCCGACAGGGTCTACCTCTGGCAGTTCTTC
-	TRBJ1-2	TRBD1	TRBV25-1	CASAGGGGYTF	TGTGCCAGTGCAGGGGGGGGTGGCTACACCTTC
once	TRBJ1-1	-	TRBV29-1	CSAGTLYTEAFF	TGCAGCGCAGGGACATTATACACTGAAGCTTTCTTT
-	TRBJ2-1	TRBD2	TRBV11-2	CASSLGAGVAYNEQFF	TGTGCCAGCAGCTTAGGTGCGGGAGTTGCCTACAATGAGCAGTTCTTC
-	TRBJ1-5	-	TRBV2	CATSRQAGRQPQHF	TGTGCCACCTCTCGGCAGGCCGGCAGGCAGCCCCAGCATTTT
-	TRBJ2-1	-	TRBV4-3	CASSQDIRGGEQFF	TGCGCCAGCAGCCAAGATATTCGAGGAGGTGAGCAGTTCTTC
few	TRBJ1-1	TRBD1	TRBV18	CASSPWTGNTEAFF	TGTGCCAGCTCACCCTGGACAGGGAACACTGAAGCTTTCTTT
-	TRBJ2-2	-	TRBV5-4	CASRDRGVIAGELFF	TGTGCCAGCAGGGACAGAGGGGTTATCGCCGGGGAGCTGTTTTTT
-	TRBJ1-1	TRBD1	TRBV29-1	CSVERGGAGGTEAFF	TGCAGCGTTGAACGCGGGGGAGCAGGGGGCACTGAAGCTTTCTTT
-	TRBJ2-7	TRBD1	TRBV19	CASSIPTGGTYEQYF	TGTGCCAGTAGTATACCCACAGGGGGGACCTACGAGCAGTACTTC
-	TRBJ2-2	TRBD1	TRBV5-1	CASSYGDRNEGELFF	TGCGCCAGCAGCTACGGGGACAGGAATGAAGGGGAGCTGTTTTTT
-	TRBJ1-5	-	TRBV14	CASSQDWPTGPQHF	TGTGCCAGCAGCCAAGATTGGCCGACAGGGCCCCAGCATTTT
-	TRBJ1-1	TRBD1	TRBV5-1	CASSFNTGDTEAFF	TGCGCCAGCAGCTTTAACACAGGGGACACTGAAGCTTTCTTT
-	TRBJ1-1	-	TRBV9	CASSVGPGAEAFF	TGTGCCAGCAGCGTAGGTCCGGGCGCTGAAGCTTTCTTT
-	TRBJ1-1	TRBD1	TRBV5-1	CASSLATRTGTEAFF	TGCGCCAGCAGCTTGGCCACCCGGACAGGGACTGAAGCTTTCTTT
few	TRBJ1-6	-	TRBV9	CASSVYPLLNSPLHF	TGTGCCAGCAGCGTTTACCCTCTCCTTAATTCACCCCTCCACTTT
-	TRBJ2-1	-	TRBV6-5	CAIASDFYNEQFF	TGTGCCATCGCTTCTGACTTTTACAATGAGCAGTTCTTC
-	TRBJ2-5	-	TRBV6-5	CASRVTPGPRIAQYF	TGTGCCAGCAGGGTTACACCGGGACCTCGTATAGCCCAGTACTTC
-	TRBJ2-1	-	TRBV7-8	CASSLRRGPSSYNEQFF	TGTGCCAGCAGCTTAAGGCGGGGCCCAAGCTCCTACAATGAGCAGTTCTTC
-	TRBJ2-1	-	TRBV3-1/TRBV3-2	CASSQGPGEQFF	TGTGCCAGCAGCCAAGGGCCTGGAGAGCAGTTCTTC
-	TRBJ1-6	-	TRBV19	CASTAIPNSPLHF	TGTGCCAGTACGGCCATTCCAAATTCACCCCTCCACTTT
-	TRBJ2-1	-	TRBV9	CASSPGAYKQFF	TGTGCCAGCAGCCCTGGGGCCTACAAGCAGTTCTTC
-	TRBJ2-5	-	TRBV5-1	CASSPPVNTRETQYF	TGCGCCAGCAGCCCGCCCGTTAATACGCGAGAGACCCAGTACTTC
-	TRBJ1-1	-	TRBV2	CASKLQAALNTEAFF	TGTGCCAGCAAGTTACAGGCCGCCCTGAACACTGAAGCTTTCTTT
-	TRBJ1-2	-	TRBV7-2	CASSFSQAGGYTF	TGTGCCAGCAGCTTTTCACAGGCCGGTGGCTACACCTTC
-	TRBJ2-1	TRBD2	TRBV30	CAWAPGLEGNEQFF	TGTGCCTGGGCTCCGGGACTAGAGGGCAATGAGCAGTTCTTC
-	TRBJ1-1	TRBD1	TRBV4-1	CASTRLDRGTEAFF	TGCGCCAGCACCCGACTCGACAGGGGGACTGAAGCTTTCTTT
-	TRBJ1-1	-	TRBV5-4	CASTRGRLNTEAFF	TGTGCCAGCACCCGGGGACGGCTTAACACTGAAGCTTTCTTT
-	TRBJ2-3	-	TRBV4-2	CASSQRGFGTFGTDTQYF	TGTGCCAGCAGCCAAAGGGGTTTCGGGACTTTCGGCACAGATACGCAGTATTTT
-	TRBJ1-1	-	TRBV6-5	CASSYSTGQGSEAFF	TGTGCCAGCAGTTACTCGACGGGGCAGGGCTCTGAAGCTTTCTTT
once	TRBJ1-4	TRBD1	TRBV6-5	CASSRTGDLNEKLFF	TGTGCCAGCAGTCGTACAGGGGATTTAAATGAAAAACTGTTTTTT
-	TRBJ2-1	-	TRBV19	CASSIDRGSYNEQFF	TGTGCCAGTAGTATAGATCGAGGTTCCTACAATGAGCAGTTCTTC
-	TRBJ1-4	TRBD1	TRBV9	CASSATTGYGEKLFF	TGTGCCAGCAGCGCGACGACAGGGTACGGGGAAAAACTGTTTTTT
-	TRBJ2-6	-	TRBV7-9	CASSLVILSGANVLTF	TGTGCCAGCAGCTTAGTCATACTCTCTGGGGCCAACGTCCTGACTTTC
-	TRBJ2-2	-	TRBV19	CASSMTGNTGELFF	TGTGCCAGTAGTATGACGGGGAACACCGGGGAGCTGTTTTTT
-	TRBJ1-1	TRBD1	TRBV6-5	CASGWDRNTEAFF	TGTGCCAGCGGCTGGGACAGGAACACTGAAGCTTTCTTT
-	TRBJ1-2	TRBD1	TRBV6-5	CASRGTGGEGYTF	TGTGCCAGCAGGGGGACAGGGGGAGAAGGCTACACCTTC
-	TRBJ1-6	-	TRBV30	CAWSAPGNSPLHF	TGTGCCTGGAGTGCACCCGGGAATTCACCCCTCCACTTT
-	TRBJ2-3	TRBD2	TRBV3-1/TRBV3-2	CASSQDPSGRADTQYF	TGTGCCAGCAGCCAAGATCCTAGCGGGAGGGCAGATACGCAGTATTTT
-	TRBJ1-5	-	TRBV19	CASSLGGPRSNQPQHF	TGTGCCAGTAGTCTGGGGGGCCCCCGGAGCAATCAGCCCCAGCATTTT
-	TRBJ1-5	-	TRBV24-1	CATSDDSLNQPQHF	TGTGCCACCAGTGATGACAGCTTAAATCAGCCCCAGCATTTT
few	TRBJ1-2	-	TRBV7-9	CASSLHRSDYGYTF	TGTGCCAGCAGCTTACACAGGTCCGACTATGGCTACACCTTC
few	TRBJ1-6	-	TRBV4-1	CASGLSPLHF	TGCGCCAGCGGCCTATCACCCCTCCACTTT
-	TRBJ1-2	TRBD1	TRBV6-1	CASSEAGGWDRVYGYTF	TGTGCCAGCAGTGAAGCAGGGGGCTGGGACAGAGTCTATGGCTACACCTTC
-	TRBJ1-2	-	TRBV6-5	CASRAPTGPNYGYTF	TGTGCCAGCAGAGCACCGACAGGACCTAACTATGGCTACACCTTC
-	TRBJ2-1	-	TRBV7-3	CASSLMGPGHNEQFF	TGTGCCAGCAGCTTAATGGGGCCGGGCCACAATGAGCAGTTCTTC
-	TRBJ1-1	TRBD1	TRBV7-3	CASSSQGDTEAFF	TGTGCCAGCAGCTCCCAGGGGGACACTGAAGCTTTCTTT